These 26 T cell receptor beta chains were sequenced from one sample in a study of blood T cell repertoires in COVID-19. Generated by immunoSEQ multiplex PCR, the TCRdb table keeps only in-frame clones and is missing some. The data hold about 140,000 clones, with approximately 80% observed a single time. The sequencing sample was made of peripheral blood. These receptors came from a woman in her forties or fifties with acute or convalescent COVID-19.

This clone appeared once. Here the CDR3 DNA reads TGTGCCAGTAGTATACAGGGGATCGGAGTTTGGGACTATGGCTACACCTTC. Encoded protein: CASSIQGIGVWDYGYTF. The chain recombines TRBV19 with TRBJ1-2, with a weak D call TRBD1 (6 bases). Trimming removed 2 bases from V and 3 bases from J, with 19 bases in between. The CDR3 sequence is 17 residues long. The germline V gene encodes CDR1 LNHDA and CDR2 SQIVND (reference sequence).

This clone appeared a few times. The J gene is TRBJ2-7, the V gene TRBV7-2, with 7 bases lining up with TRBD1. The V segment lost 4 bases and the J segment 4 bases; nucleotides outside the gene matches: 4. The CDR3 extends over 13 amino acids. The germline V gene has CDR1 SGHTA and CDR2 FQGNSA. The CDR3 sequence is CASSSGTDYEQYF. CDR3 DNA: TGTGCCAGCAGCTCGGGGACAGATTACGAGCAGTACTTC.

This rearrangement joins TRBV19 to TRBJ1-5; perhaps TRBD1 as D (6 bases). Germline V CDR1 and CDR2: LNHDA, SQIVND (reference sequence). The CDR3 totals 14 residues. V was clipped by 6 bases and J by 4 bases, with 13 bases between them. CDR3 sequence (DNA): TGTGCCAGTAGCGGACAGTCAACAAATCAGCCCCAGCATTTT. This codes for CASSGQSTNQPQHF.

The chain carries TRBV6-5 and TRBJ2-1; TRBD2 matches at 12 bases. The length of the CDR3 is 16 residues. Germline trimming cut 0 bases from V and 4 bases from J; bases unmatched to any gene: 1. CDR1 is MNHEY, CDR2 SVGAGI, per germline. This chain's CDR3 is CASSYSTSGGYNEQFF. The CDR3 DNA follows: TGTGCCAGCAGTTACTCCACTAGCGGGGGGTACAATGAGCAGTTCTTC.

The CDR3 DNA is TGTGCCAGCAGAGCGGGACAGGGGTGGACTGAAGCTTTCTTT. This codes for CASRAGQGWTEAFF. The rearrangement uses TRBV28 and TRBJ1-1; 10 bases line up with TRBD1. Germline trimming cut 6 bases from V and 5 bases from J; bases unmatched to any gene: 6. Per germline, CDR1 MDHEN and CDR2 SYDVKM. The CDR3 extends over 14 amino acids.

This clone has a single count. The CDR3 reads CASSYSSRLEKLFF. The CDR3 coding sequence is TGTGCCAGCAGTTACTCTTCCCGGTTGGAAAAACTGTTTTTT. The J gene is TRBJ1-4, the V gene TRBV6-6, with D hard to call. Deletions cut 0 bases from V and 8 bases from J, with 10 bases between. The germline V gene encodes CDR1 MNHNY and CDR2 SVGAGI (reference sequence). The CDR3 contains 14 residues.

The CDR3 nucleotides are TGCGCCAGCAGCCAACGGACGGACAATAACTATGGCTACACCTTC. It yields the protein CASSQRTDNNYGYTF. V usage is TRBV4-3 and J usage is TRBJ1-2; TRBD1 is a possible D gene (5 bases). This CDR3 is 15 amino acids long. The germline CDR1 and CDR2 sequences are LGHNA and YSLEER. Trimming removed 2 bases from V and 1 base from J, with 11 bases in between.

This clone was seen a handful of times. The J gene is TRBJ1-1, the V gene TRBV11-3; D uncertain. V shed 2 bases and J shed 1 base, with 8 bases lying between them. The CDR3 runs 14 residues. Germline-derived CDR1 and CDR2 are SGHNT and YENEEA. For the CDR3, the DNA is TGTGCCAGCAGCTTAAGCGGAACGAACACTGAAGCTTTCTTT. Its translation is CASSLSGTNTEAFF.

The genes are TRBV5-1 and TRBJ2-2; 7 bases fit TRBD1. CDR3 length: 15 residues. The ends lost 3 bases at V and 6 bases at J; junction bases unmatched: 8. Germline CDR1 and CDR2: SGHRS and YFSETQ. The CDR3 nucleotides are TGCGCCAGCAGCTCTGACAGGGCGGCGGCCGGGGAGCTGTTTTTT. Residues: CASSSDRAAAGELFF. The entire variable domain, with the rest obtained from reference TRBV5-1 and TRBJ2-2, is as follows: KAGVTQTPRYLIKTRGQQVTLSCSPISGHRSVSWYQQTPGQGLQFLFEYFSETQRNKGNFPGRFSGRQFSNSRSEMNVSTLELGDSALYLCASSSDRAAAGELFFGEGSRLTVL.

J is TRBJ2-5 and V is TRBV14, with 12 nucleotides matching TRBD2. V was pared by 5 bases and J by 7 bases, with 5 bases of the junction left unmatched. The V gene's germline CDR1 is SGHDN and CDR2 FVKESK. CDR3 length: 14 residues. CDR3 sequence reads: CASSSQTSGGTQYF. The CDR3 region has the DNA TGTGCCAGCAGCTCCCAGACTAGCGGGGGGACCCAGTACTTC.

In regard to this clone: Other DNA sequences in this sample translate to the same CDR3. The CDR3 DNA sequence: TGTGCCAGCAGCTTAGGTCCAGCTAACTATGGCTACACCTTC. Translated: CASSLGPANYGYTF. This chain uses TRBV7-2 with TRBJ1-2; D ambiguous. Trimming removed 1 base from V and 0 bases from J, with 6 bases in between. Germline V gives CDR1 SGHTA, CDR2 FQGNSA. The CDR3 is 14 residues long.

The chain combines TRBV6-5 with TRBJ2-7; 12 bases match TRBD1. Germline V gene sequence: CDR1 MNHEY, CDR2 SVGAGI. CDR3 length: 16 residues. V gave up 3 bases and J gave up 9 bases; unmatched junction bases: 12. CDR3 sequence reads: CASSYRPGQGAGVQYF. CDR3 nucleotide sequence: TGTGCCAGCAGTTATCGTCCGGGACAGGGGGCCGGCGTGCAGTACTTC.

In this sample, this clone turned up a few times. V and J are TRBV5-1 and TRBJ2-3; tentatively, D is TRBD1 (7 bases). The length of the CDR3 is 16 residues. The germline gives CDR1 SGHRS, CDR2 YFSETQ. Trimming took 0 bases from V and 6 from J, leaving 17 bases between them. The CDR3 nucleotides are TGCGCCAGCAGCTTGGGCGGGACAGTACATGGGGATACGCAGTATTTT. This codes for CASSLGGTVHGDTQYF.

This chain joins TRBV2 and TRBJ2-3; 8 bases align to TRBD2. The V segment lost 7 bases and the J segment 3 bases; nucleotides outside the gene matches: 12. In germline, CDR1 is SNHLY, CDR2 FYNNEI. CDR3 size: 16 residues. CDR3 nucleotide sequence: TGTGCCAGCAAGTCATCCCGGGGGGGATATACAGATACGCAGTATTTT. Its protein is CASKSSRGGYTDTQYF.

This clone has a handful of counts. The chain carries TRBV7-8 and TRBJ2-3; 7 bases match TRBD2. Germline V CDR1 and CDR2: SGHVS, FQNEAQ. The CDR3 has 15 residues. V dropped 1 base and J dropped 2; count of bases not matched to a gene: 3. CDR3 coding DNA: TGTGCCAGCAGCTTAGACGGGACTAACACAGATACGCAGTATTTT. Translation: CASSLDGTNTDTQYF.

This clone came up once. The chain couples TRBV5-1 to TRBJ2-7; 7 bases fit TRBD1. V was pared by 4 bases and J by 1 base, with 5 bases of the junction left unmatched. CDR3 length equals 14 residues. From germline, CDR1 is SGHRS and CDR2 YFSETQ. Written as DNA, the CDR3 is TGCGCCAGCAGCCTGGGGACAGATTCCTACGAGCAGTACTTC. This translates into CASSLGTDSYEQYF.

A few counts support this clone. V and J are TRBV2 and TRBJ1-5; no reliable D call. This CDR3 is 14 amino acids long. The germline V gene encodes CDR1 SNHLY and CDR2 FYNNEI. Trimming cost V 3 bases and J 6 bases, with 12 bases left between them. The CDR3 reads CASSDMGGPQPQHF. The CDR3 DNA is TGTGCCAGCAGTGATATGGGCGGGCCTCAGCCCCAGCATTTT. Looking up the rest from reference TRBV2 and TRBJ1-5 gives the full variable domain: EPEVTQTPSHQVTQMGQEVILRCVPISNHLYFYWYRQILGQKVEFLVSFYNNEISEKSEIFDDQFSVERPDGSNFTLKIRSTKLEDSAMYFCASSDMGGPQPQHFGDGTRLSIL.

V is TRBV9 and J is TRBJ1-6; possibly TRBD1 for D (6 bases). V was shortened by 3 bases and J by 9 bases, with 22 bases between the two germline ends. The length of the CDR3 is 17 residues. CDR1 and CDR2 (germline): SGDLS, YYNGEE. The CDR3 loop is CASSGRDTSSPGSPLHF. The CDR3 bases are TGTGCCAGCAGCGGCCGGGACACATCTAGCCCGGGTTCACCCCTCCACTTT.

In nucleotides, the CDR3 is TGTGCCAGCAGTGAACCCCAGGGCAGCTCCTATAATTCACCCCTCCACTTT. Amino acid sequence: CASSEPQGSSYNSPLHF. The chain links TRBV2 to TRBJ1-6; perhaps TRBD1 as D (5 bases). The CDR3 has 17 amino acids. The ends were cut back, 2 bases at V and 0 bases at J, with 11 bases in the middle. Germline V gene sequence: CDR1 SNHLY, CDR2 FYNNEI.

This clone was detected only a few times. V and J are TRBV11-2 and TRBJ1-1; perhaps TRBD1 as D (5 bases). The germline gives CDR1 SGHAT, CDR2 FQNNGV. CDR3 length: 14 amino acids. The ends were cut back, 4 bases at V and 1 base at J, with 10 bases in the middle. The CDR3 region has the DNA TGTGCCAGCAGCTCCGCCGGGGGGAACACTGAAGCTTTCTTT. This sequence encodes CASSSAGGNTEAFF. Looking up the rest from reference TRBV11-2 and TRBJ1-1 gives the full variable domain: EAGVAQSPRYKIIEKRQSVAFWCNPISGHATLYWYQQILGQGPKLLIQFQNNGVVDDSQLPKDRFSAERLKGVDSTLKIQPAKLEDSAVYLCASSSAGGNTEAFFGQGTRLTVV.

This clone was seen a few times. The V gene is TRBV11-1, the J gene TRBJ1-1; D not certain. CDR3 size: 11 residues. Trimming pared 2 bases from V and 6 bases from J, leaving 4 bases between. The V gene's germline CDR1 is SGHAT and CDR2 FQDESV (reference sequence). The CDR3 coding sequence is TGTGCCAGCAGCTTACATTCTGAAGCTTTCTTT. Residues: CASSLHSEAFF.

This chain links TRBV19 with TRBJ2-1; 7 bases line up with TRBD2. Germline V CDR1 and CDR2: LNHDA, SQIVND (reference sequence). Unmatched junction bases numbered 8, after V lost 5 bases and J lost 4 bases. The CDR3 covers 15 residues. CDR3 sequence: CASSPEAGTYNEQFF. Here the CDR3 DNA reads TGTGCCAGTAGTCCCGAAGCGGGGACTTACAATGAGCAGTTCTTC.

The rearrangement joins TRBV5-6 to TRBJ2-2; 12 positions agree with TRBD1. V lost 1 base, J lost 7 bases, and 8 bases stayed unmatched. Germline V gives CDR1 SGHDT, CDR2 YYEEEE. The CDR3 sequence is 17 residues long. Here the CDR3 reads CASSLIAGQGAFGELFF. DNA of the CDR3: TGTGCCAGCAGCTTGATCGCGGGACAGGGGGCGTTCGGGGAGCTGTTTTTT.

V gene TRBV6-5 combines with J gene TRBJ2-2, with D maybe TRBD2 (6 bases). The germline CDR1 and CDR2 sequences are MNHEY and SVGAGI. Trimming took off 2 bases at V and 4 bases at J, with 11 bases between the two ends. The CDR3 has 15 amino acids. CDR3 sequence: CASSYNGGSTGELFF. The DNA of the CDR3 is TGTGCCAGCAGTTACAACGGGGGAAGCACCGGGGAGCTGTTTTTT.

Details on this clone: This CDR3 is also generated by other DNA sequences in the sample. CDR3 loop: CASSFLDSENSPLHF. CDR3 DNA sequence: TGTGCCAGCAGTTTTCTCGACAGTGAGAATTCACCCCTCCACTTT. V and J are TRBV9 and TRBJ1-6, with TRBD1 as a possible D gene (5 bases). The CDR3 is 15 residues long. Germline V gene lookup returns CDR1 SGDLS and CDR2 YYNGEE. Trimming took off 5 bases at V and 7 bases at J, with 16 bases between the two ends.

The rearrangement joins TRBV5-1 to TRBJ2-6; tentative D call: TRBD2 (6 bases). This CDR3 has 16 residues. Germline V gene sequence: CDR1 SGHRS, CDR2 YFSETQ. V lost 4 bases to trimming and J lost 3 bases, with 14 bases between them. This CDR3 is CASSESQEGGANVLTF. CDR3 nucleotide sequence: TGCGCCAGCAGCGAGTCACAGGAGGGTGGGGCCAACGTCCTGACTTTC.